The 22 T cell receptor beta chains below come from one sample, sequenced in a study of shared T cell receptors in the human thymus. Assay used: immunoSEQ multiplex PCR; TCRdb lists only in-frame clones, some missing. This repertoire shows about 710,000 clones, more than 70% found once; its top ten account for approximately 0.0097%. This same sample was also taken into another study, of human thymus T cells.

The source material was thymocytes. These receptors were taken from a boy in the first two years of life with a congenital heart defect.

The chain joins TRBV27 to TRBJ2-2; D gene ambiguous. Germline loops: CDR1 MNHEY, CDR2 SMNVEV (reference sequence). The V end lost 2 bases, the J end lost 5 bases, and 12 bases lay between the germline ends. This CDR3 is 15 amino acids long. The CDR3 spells CASSLGPRNTGELFF. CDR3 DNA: TGTGCCAGCAGTTTAGGGCCCAGGAATACCGGGGAGCTGTTTTTT.

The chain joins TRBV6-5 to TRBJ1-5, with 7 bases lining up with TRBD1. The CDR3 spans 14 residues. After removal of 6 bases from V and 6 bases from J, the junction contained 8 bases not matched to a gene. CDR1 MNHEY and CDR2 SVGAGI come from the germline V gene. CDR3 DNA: TGTGCCAGCAGGACGAGGGGGCCGGGTCAGCCCCAGCATTTT. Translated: CASRTRGPGQPQHF.

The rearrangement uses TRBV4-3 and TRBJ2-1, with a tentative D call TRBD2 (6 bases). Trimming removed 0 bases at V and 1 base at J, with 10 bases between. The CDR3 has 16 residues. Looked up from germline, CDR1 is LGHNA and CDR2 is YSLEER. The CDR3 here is CASSQDAGPSYNEQFF. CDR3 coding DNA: TGCGCCAGCAGCCAAGATGCGGGACCTTCCTACAATGAGCAGTTCTTC.

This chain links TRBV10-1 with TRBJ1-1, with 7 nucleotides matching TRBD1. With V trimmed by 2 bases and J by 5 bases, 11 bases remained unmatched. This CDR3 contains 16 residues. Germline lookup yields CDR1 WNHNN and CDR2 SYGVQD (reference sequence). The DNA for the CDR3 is TGCGCCAGCAGTGAGACAGGGGATATTATGGGAACTGAAGCTTTCTTT. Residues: CASSETGDIMGTEAFF.

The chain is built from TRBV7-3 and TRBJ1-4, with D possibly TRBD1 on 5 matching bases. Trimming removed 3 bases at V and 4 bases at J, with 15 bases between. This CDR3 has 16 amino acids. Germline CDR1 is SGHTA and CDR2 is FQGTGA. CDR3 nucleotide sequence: TGTGCCAGCAGCTTTTACCCTTGGGGGGTTAATGAAAAACTGTTTTTT. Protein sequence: CASSFYPWGVNEKLFF.

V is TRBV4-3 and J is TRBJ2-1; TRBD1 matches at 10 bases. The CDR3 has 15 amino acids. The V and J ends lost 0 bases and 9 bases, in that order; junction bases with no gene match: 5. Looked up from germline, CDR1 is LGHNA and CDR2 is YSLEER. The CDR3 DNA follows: TGCGCCAGCAGCCAAGAACCGGGACAGGGGACTGAGCAGTTCTTC. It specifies CASSQEPGQGTEQFF.

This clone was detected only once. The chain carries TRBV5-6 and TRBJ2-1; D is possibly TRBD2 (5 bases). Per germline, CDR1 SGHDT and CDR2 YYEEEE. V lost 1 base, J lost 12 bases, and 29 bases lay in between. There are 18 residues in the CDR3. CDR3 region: CASSLSDGRGVWSSGQFF. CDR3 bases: TGTGCCAGCAGCTTGTCTGACGGTCGCGGTGTCTGGTCCAGCGGGCAGTTCTTC.

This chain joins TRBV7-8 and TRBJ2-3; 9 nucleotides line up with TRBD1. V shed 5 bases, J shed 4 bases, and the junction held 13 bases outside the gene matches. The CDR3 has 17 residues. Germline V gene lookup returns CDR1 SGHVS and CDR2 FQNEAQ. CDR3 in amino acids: CASSPNPGQGPSDTQYF. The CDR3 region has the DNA TGTGCCAGCAGCCCCAATCCGGGACAGGGACCTTCAGATACGCAGTATTTT.

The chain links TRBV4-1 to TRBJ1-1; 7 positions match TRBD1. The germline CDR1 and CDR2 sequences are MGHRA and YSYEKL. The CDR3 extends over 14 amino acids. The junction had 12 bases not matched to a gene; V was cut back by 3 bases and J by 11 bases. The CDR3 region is CASSHLQGYREAFF. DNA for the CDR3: TGCGCCAGCAGCCACCTACAGGGGTATAGGGAGGCTTTCTTT.

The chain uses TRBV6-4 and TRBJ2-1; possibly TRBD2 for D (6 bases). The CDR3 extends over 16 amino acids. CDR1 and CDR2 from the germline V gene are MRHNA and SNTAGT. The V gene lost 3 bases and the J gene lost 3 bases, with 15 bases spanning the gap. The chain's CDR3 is CASSDIGGTSYNEQFF. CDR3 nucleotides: TGTGCCAGCAGTGATATTGGGGGGACCAGCTACAATGAGCAGTTCTTC.

CDR3 sequence reads: CASRGGRPGANVLTF. The CDR3 DNA is TGTGCCAGCAGGGGAGGGCGGCCTGGGGCCAACGTCCTGACTTTC. The gene calls are TRBV27 and TRBJ2-6, with 7 bases identical to TRBD2. The CDR3 spans 15 residues. The germline V gene has CDR1 MNHEY and CDR2 SMNVEV (reference sequence). The V segment lost 6 bases and the J segment 2 bases; nucleotides outside the gene matches: 4.

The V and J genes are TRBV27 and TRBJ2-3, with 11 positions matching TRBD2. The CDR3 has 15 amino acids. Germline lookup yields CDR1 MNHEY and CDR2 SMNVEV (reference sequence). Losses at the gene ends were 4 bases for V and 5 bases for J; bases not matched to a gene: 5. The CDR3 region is CASSYSGGAIDTQYF. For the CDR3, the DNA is TGTGCCAGCAGTTATAGCGGGGGGGCGATAGATACGCAGTATTTT.

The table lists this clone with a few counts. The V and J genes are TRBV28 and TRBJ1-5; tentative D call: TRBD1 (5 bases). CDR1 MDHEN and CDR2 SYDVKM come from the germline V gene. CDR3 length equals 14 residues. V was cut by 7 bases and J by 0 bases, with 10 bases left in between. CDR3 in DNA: TGTGCCAGCAACTTGGGGGGTAGCAATCAGCCCCAGCATTTT. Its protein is CASNLGGSNQPQHF.

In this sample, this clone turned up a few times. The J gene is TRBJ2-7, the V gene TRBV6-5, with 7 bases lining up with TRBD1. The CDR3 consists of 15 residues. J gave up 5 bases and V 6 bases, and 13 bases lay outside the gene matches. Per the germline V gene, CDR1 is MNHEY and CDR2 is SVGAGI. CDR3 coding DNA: TGTGCCAGCAGGCGATGGGTCGGGACAGAGGACGAGCAGTACTTC. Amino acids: CASRRWVGTEDEQYF.

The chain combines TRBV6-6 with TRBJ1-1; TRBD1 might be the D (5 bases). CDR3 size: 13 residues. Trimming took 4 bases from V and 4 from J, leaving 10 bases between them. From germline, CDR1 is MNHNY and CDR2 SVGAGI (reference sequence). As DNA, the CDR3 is TGTGCCAGCAGTTCAGGGATTTCCACTGAAGCTTTCTTT. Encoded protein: CASSSGISTEAFF.

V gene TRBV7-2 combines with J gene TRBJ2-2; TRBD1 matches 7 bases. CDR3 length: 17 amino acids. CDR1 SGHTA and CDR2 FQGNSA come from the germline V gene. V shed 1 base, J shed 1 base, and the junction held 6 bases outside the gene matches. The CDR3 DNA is TGTGCCAGCAGCTTAGGAGACAGGGCGTTGAACACCGGGGAGCTGTTTTTT. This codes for CASSLGDRALNTGELFF.

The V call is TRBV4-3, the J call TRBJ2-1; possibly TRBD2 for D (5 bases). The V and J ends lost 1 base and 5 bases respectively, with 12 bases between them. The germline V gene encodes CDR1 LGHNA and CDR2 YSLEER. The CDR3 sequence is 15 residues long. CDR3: CASSQVSAGHNEQFF. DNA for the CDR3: TGCGCCAGCAGCCAAGTATCGGCGGGCCACAATGAGCAGTTCTTC.

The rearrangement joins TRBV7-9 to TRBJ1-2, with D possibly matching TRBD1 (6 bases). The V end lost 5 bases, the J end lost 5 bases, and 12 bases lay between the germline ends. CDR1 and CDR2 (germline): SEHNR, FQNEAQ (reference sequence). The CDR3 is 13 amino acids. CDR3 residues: CASSQGQPYGYTF. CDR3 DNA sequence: TGTGCCAGCAGCCAGGGACAACCATATGGCTACACCTTC.

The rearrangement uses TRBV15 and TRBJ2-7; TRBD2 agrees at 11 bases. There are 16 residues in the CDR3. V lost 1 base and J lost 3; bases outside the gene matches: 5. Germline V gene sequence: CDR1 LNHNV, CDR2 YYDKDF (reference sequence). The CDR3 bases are TGTGCCACCAGCAGAGTACTAGCGGGAGAATACTACGAGCAGTACTTC. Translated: CATSRVLAGEYYEQYF.

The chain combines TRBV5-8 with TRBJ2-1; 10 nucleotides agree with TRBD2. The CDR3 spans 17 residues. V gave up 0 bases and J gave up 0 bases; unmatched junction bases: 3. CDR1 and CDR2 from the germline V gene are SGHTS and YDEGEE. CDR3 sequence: CASSLAGLAFSYNEQFF. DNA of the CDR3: TGTGCCAGCAGCTTGGCGGGACTAGCGTTCTCCTACAATGAGCAGTTCTTC.

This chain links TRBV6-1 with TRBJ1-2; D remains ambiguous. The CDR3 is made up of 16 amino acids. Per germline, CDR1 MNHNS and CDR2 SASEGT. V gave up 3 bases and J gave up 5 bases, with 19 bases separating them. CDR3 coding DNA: TGTGCCAGCAGTGATTTGGGCACACCTTCTCTTTATGGCTACACCTTC. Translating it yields CASSDLGTPSLYGYTF.

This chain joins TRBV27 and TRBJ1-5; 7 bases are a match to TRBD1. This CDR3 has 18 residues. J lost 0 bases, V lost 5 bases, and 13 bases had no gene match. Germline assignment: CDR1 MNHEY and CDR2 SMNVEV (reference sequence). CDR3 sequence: CASSPGTAVGVSNQPQHF. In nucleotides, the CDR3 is TGTGCCAGCAGTCCTGGGACAGCGGTCGGAGTTAGCAATCAGCCCCAGCATTTT.